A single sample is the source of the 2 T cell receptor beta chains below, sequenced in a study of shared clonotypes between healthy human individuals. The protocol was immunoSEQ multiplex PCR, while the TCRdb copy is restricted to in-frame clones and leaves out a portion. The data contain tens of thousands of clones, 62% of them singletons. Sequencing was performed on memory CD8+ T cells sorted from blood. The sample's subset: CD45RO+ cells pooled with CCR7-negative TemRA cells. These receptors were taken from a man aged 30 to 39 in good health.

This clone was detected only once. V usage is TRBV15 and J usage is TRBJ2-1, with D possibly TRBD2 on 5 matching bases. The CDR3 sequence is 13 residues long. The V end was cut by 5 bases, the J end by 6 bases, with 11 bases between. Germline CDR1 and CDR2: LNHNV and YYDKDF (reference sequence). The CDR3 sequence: CATSAAASNEQFF. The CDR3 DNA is TGTGCCACCAGCGCAGCGGCTAGCAATGAGCAGTTCTTC. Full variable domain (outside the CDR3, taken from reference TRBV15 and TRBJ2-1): DAMVIQNPRYQVTQFGKPVTLSCSQTLNHNVMYWYQQKSSQAPKLLFHYYDKDFNNEADTPDNFQSRRPNTSFCFLDIRSPGLGDTAMYLCATSAAASNEQFFGPGTRLTVL.

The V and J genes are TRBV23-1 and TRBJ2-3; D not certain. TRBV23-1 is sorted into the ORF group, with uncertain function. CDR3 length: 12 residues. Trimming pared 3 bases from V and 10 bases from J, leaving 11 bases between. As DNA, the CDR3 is TGCGCCAGCAGTCATGATGGTAGGTCGCAGTATTTT. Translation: CASSHDGRSQYF.